The 24 T cell receptor beta chains below were found in one sample sequenced in a study of control samples from healthy donors and cancer patients. The assay was immunoSEQ multiplex PCR, and TCRdb's table has in-frame clones only and misses some. The repertoire holds approximately 90,000 clones, with about 87% as singletons. The specimen sequenced was blood. The source is a woman aged 70-85 years in good health.

The rearrangement links TRBV27 to TRBJ2-7; the D is unclear. Per germline, CDR1 MNHEY and CDR2 SMNVEV (reference sequence). V lost 2 bases to trimming and J lost 2 bases, with 10 bases between them. This CDR3 contains 14 residues. CDR3 nucleotides: TGTGCCAGCAGTTTAAGAGGTTTTACCTACGAGCAGTACTTC. Translating gives CASSLRGFTYEQYF.

The chain is built from TRBV2 and TRBJ1-1; possible D gene TRBD1, 5 bases. The germline V gene has CDR1 SNHLY and CDR2 FYNNEI. The CDR3 has 15 residues. Between the trimmed V and J ends, which lost 7 bases and 4 bases, there was a span of 19 bases. The CDR3 DNA follows: TGTGCCAGCACTACCAGCCAGGGCAGGGTCACTGAAGCTTTCTTT. It yields the protein CASTTSQGRVTEAFF.

The CDR3 DNA is TGTGCCAGCAGCCCTGCCGGTAGCTCCTACAATGAGCAGTTCTTC. This encodes CASSPAGSSYNEQFF. This chain uses TRBV5-4 with TRBJ2-1, with D unresolved. V dropped 4 bases and J dropped 0 bases, with 11 bases sitting between them. Germline V gives CDR1 SGHNT, CDR2 YYREEE (reference sequence). This CDR3 has 15 residues. Combining the CDR3 with reference TRBV5-4 and TRBJ2-1 gives the whole variable domain ETGVTQSPTHLIKTRGQQVTLRCSSQSGHNTVSWYQQALGQGPQFIFQYYREEENGRGNFPPRFSGLQFPNYSSELNVNALELDDSALYLCASSPAGSSYNEQFFGPGTRLTVL.

The chain has TRBV5-1 and TRBJ2-1; TRBD2 matches 11 bases. V shed 4 bases, J shed 6 bases, and the junction held 6 bases outside the gene matches. Germline-derived CDR1 and CDR2 are SGHRS and YFSETQ. CDR3 length: 15 residues. The CDR3 sequence: CASSLLAGGFNEQFF. In DNA form, the CDR3 reads TGCGCCAGCAGCCTTTTAGCGGGGGGGTTCAATGAGCAGTTCTTC.

The chain combines TRBV11-2 with TRBJ1-1, with D possibly matching TRBD1 (5 bases). The CDR3 sequence is 14 residues long. Looked up from germline, CDR1 is SGHAT and CDR2 is FQNNGV. V was cut by 5 bases and J by 5 bases, with 15 bases left in between. CDR3 coding DNA: TGTGCCAGCAGCCCGACAGCGGGGTATACTGAAGCTTTCTTT. Its protein is CASSPTAGYTEAFF.

V and J are TRBV28 and TRBJ1-2; 7 bases align to TRBD1. Germline assignment: CDR1 MDHEN and CDR2 SYDVKM. V trimming: 3 bases; J trimming: 5 bases; junction bases outside the gene matches: 6. CDR3 length: 14 residues. The CDR3 loop is CASSFGDSGYGYTF. In DNA, the CDR3 is TGTGCCAGCAGTTTTGGGGACAGTGGGTATGGCTACACCTTC.

The rearrangement links TRBV30 to TRBJ1-6; TRBD1 is a possible D gene (6 bases). This CDR3 is built from 14 residues. The V and J ends lost 4 bases and 7 bases respectively, with 14 bases between them. Per germline, CDR1 GTSNPN and CDR2 SVGIG (reference sequence). CDR3 sequence: CAWKIQGNNSPLHF. CDR3 DNA: TGTGCCTGGAAAATACAGGGCAACAATTCACCCCTCCACTTT.

The rearrangement joins TRBV29-1 to TRBJ2-1, with TRBD2 matching 9 bases. The CDR3 spans 15 residues. V shed 7 bases, J shed 0 bases, and the junction held 7 bases outside the gene matches. Per germline, CDR1 SQVTM and CDR2 ANQGSEA. The CDR3 protein is CSAEVSGSSYNEQFF. CDR3 DNA: TGCAGCGCGGAAGTTAGCGGGAGCTCCTACAATGAGCAGTTCTTC.

This clone was counted a few times. V and J are TRBV3-1 (or the pseudogene TRBV3-2) and TRBJ1-5; perhaps TRBD1 as D (6 bases). Trimming pared 2 bases from V and 11 bases from J, leaving 19 bases between. Per the germline V gene, CDR1 is LGHDT and CDR2 is YNNKEL (reference sequence). This CDR3 region has 15 residues. CDR3 protein: CASSQSGQGRGAQHF. The CDR3 DNA reads TGTGCCAGCAGCCAATCTGGTCAGGGGAGAGGAGCCCAGCATTTT.

This clone came up once. CDR3 amino acids: CASSLAESGNTIYF. CDR3 coding DNA: TGCGCCAGCAGCTTGGCGGAATCCGGAAACACCATATATTTT. The J gene is TRBJ1-3, the V gene TRBV5-1; D unresolved. The length of the CDR3 is 14 residues. V was trimmed by 0 bases and J by 4 bases, leaving 8 bases between them. Germline loops: CDR1 SGHRS, CDR2 YFSETQ.

The chain joins TRBV4-1 to TRBJ1-1; no reliable D call. The V gene's germline CDR1 is MGHRA and CDR2 YSYEKL. The CDR3 is 15 residues long. Trimming shortened V by 5 bases and J by 1 base, and 14 bases separated the two germline ends. CDR3 protein: CASSSQTRGNTEAFF. The CDR3 DNA is TGCGCCAGCAGCAGCCAGACTCGGGGGAACACTGAAGCTTTCTTT.

This chain uses TRBV5-5 with TRBJ2-2, with D possibly TRBD1 on 6 matching bases. Trimming cost V 5 bases and J 4 bases, with 12 bases left between them. Germline V gives CDR1 SGHKS, CDR2 YYEKEE (reference sequence). The CDR3 covers 14 residues. Here the CDR3 DNA reads TGTGCCAGCAGTTACGGGACACCCACCGGGGAGCTGTTTTTT. The encoded protein is CASSYGTPTGELFF. The entire variable domain, with the rest obtained from reference TRBV5-5 and TRBJ2-2, is as follows: DAGVTQSPTHLIKTRGQQVTLRCSPISGHKSVSWYQQVLGQGPQFIFQYYEKEERGRGNFPDRFSARQFPNYSSELNVNALLLGDSALYLCASSYGTPTGELFFGEGSRLTVL.

The chain couples TRBV6-5 to TRBJ1-4; D might be TRBD1 (6 bases). From germline, CDR1 is MNHEY and CDR2 SVGAGI. The CDR3 length is 15 residues. V shed 5 bases and J shed 8 bases, with 18 bases lying between them. CDR3 DNA: TGTGCCAGCAGTCCCTGGAGGGGGGCAGGCGAAAAACTGTTTTTT. Translating it yields CASSPWRGAGEKLFF.

This clone was counted only a few times. The chain uses TRBV29-1 and TRBJ2-1; TRBD2 is a possible D gene (5 bases). The CDR3 runs to 12 residues. V lost 0 bases, J lost 9 bases, and 9 bases lay in between. Germline V gene lookup returns CDR1 SQVTM and CDR2 ANQGSEA. The CDR3 bases are TGCAGCGTTGAAGATCTGGGGAGTGAGCAGTTCTTC. The encoded protein is CSVEDLGSEQFF.

The chain joins TRBV10-3 to TRBJ2-1; D may match TRBD1 or TRBD2 (5 bases each). The CDR3 loop spans 17 amino acids. The V gene's germline CDR1 is ENHRY and CDR2 SYGVKD. Trimming removed 0 bases from V and 0 bases from J, with 12 bases in between. CDR3 bases: TGTGCCATCAGTGAGTCGACCCTCGGGACCTCCTACAATGAGCAGTTCTTC. Amino acid sequence: CAISESTLGTSYNEQFF.

This chain links TRBV6-4 with TRBJ1-2; TRBD1 aligns across 7 bases. The V gene end was trimmed by 2 bases and the J gene end by 1 base; junction bases not matched to a gene: 7. This CDR3 comprises 16 residues. Germline CDR1 is MRHNA and CDR2 is SNTAGT. CDR3 coding DNA: TGTGCCAGCAGTGACCGCCCCGGACAGGTTAACTATGGCTACACCTTC. This gives the protein CASSDRPGQVNYGYTF.

The chain couples TRBV30 to TRBJ2-3; possibly TRBD1 for D (6 bases). Trimming pared 0 bases from V and 2 bases from J, leaving 12 bases between. Germline-derived CDR1 and CDR2 are GTSNPN and SVGIG (reference sequence). The CDR3 spans 15 residues. The CDR3 loop reads CAWSVGQGYTDTQYF. The DNA for the CDR3 is TGTGCCTGGAGTGTAGGTCAGGGGTACACAGATACGCAGTATTTT.

V usage is TRBV5-4 and J usage is TRBJ2-1; a possible D gene is TRBD2 (5 bases). This CDR3 comprises 15 residues. V was pared by 2 bases and J by 0 bases, with 9 bases between. CDR1 SGHNT and CDR2 YYREEE come from the germline V gene (reference sequence). The CDR3 DNA reads TGTGCCAGCAGCTTAAGCGCGGGCTCCTACAATGAGCAGTTCTTC. Amino acids: CASSLSAGSYNEQFF.

The CDR3 protein is CASSRSGQGNYGYTF. In DNA form, the CDR3 reads TGTGCCAGCTCCCGATCCGGACAGGGTAACTATGGCTACACCTTC. The chain uses TRBV18 and TRBJ1-2; 8 nucleotides align to TRBD1. Germline assignment: CDR1 KGHSH and CDR2 LQKENI. V lost 6 bases, J lost 1 base, and 7 bases stayed unmatched. The length of the CDR3 is 15 residues.

The chain recombines TRBV5-6 with TRBJ1-2; 7 bases match TRBD1. Germline CDR1 and CDR2: SGHDT and YYEEEE. The ends lost 2 bases at V and 1 base at J; junction bases unmatched: 5. The CDR3 has 15 residues. In DNA, the CDR3 is TGTGCCAGCAGCTTACAGGGGAGGAGTAACTATGGCTACACCTTC. Encoded protein: CASSLQGRSNYGYTF.

The V and J genes are TRBV6-5 and TRBJ1-2, with 8 bases aligning to TRBD1. The junction had 16 bases not matched to a gene; V was cut back by 6 bases and J by 13 bases. Germline values: CDR1 MNHEY, CDR2 SVGAGI. This CDR3 spans 14 amino acids. CDR3 sequence (DNA): TGTGCCAGCAGGGGGGCGGACAGGGAGGGAGACAGCACCTTC. Its protein is CASRGADREGDSTF.

The rearrangement links TRBV18 to TRBJ2-1; 7 bases map to TRBD2. CDR1 is KGHSH and CDR2 is LQKENI in the germline V gene. The CDR3 contains 16 residues. The junction had 9 bases not matched to a gene; V was cut back by 1 base and J by 6 bases. CDR3 sequence: CASSPQPAGVRNEQFF. The DNA of the CDR3 is TGTGCCAGCTCACCACAACCCGCGGGGGTTCGCAATGAGCAGTTCTTC.

The chain links TRBV11-2 to TRBJ2-1; D gene ambiguous. The CDR3 length is 12 residues. Germline CDR1 SGHAT, CDR2 FQNNGV. The V and J ends lost 1 base and 3 bases respectively, with 1 base between them. Here the CDR3 reads CASSLGYNEQFF. CDR3 coding DNA: TGTGCCAGCAGCTTAGGCTACAATGAGCAGTTCTTC.

The rearrangement uses TRBV2 and TRBJ1-3; tentatively, D is TRBD1 (6 bases). Germline V gene data show CDR1 as SNHLY and CDR2 as FYNNEI. This CDR3 has 13 amino acids. Trimming pared 4 bases from V and 8 bases from J, leaving 12 bases between. The DNA for the CDR3 is TGTGCCAGCAGTGCCCTACAGGGTTACACCATATATTTT. This translates into CASSALQGYTIYF.